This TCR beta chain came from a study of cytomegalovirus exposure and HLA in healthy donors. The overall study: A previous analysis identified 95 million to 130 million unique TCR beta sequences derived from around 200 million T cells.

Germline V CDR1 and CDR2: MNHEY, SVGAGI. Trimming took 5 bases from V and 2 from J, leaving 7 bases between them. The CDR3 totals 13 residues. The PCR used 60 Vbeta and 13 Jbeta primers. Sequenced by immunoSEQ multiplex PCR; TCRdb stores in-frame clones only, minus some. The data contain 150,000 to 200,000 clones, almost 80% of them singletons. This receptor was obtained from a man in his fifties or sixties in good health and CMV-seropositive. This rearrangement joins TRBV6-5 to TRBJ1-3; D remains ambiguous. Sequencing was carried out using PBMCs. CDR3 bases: TGTGCCAGCAGTCAACACGCTGGAAACACCATATATTTT. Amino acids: CASSQHAGNTIYF.